The next 15 T cell receptor beta chains were all read from a single sample in a study of Ad26.COV2.S vaccination and SARS-CoV-2 variants. Treatment denoted: some 20 received Ad26.COV2.S at low or high dose, single or two shots; several received placebo; per-sample allocation not given. Samples were taken on day 63 after the first vaccine or placebo injection. The repertoire was sequenced with immunoSEQ multiplex PCR; TCRdb's copy has only in-frame clones and lacks some. The data contain around 270,000 clones, around 88% of them singletons. The sample was peripheral blood, taken in a trial of Ad26.COV2.S vaccine versus placebo. The receptors originated from a person between 18 and 60 years old who received the Ad26.COV2.S COVID-19 vaccine or a placebo.

The chain uses TRBV19 and TRBJ1-4; D is unresolved. Per germline, CDR1 LNHDA and CDR2 SQIVND (reference sequence). V lost 3 bases and J 8 bases, leaving 13 bases between the germline ends. The CDR3 is 14 residues long. CDR3 bases: TGTGCCAGTAGTATCTGGGCGGATGCGGAAAAACTGTTTTTT. It is translated as CASSIWADAEKLFF.

In this sample, this clone turned up once. The chain carries TRBV30 and TRBJ2-1; D gene ambiguous. Trimming left V 3 bases short and J 9 bases short, with 9 bases between. CDR3 size: 11 residues. Germline CDR1 and CDR2: GTSNPN and SVGIG (reference sequence). CDR3 sequence reads: CAWSAMGEQFF. Here the CDR3 DNA reads TGTGCCTGGAGCGCAATGGGTGAGCAGTTCTTC. Full variable domain (missing parts from reference TRBV30 and TRBJ2-1): SQTIHQWPATLVQPVGSPLSLECTVEGTSNPNLYWYRQAAGRGLQLLFYSVGIGQISSEVPQNLSASRPQDRQFILSSKKLLLSDSGFYLCAWSAMGEQFFGPGTRLTVL.

In its sample, this clone was seen a few times. The chain employs TRBV24-1 and TRBJ1-5, with no clear D. Trimming cost V 7 bases and J 2 bases, with 11 bases left between them. The CDR3 sequence is 14 residues long. The germline gives CDR1 KGHDR, CDR2 SFDVKD. CDR3 DNA sequence: TGTGCCACCAGGTCCTCGAGCGGCAATCAGCCCCAGCATTTT. Encoded protein: CATRSSSGNQPQHF.

The V and J genes are TRBV5-1 and TRBJ2-7; no reliable D call. The V and J ends lost 4 bases and 3 bases respectively, with 5 bases between them. Per germline, CDR1 SGHRS and CDR2 YFSETQ. CDR3 size: 11 residues. This CDR3 is CASSTDYEQYF. The CDR3 DNA sequence: TGCGCCAGCAGCACGGACTACGAGCAGTACTTC.

This clone occurred once. V usage is TRBV30 and J usage is TRBJ1-6; no definite D call. The CDR3 sequence is 17 residues long. Germline V lookup: CDR1 GTSNPN, CDR2 SVGIG (reference sequence). V was shortened by 0 bases and J by 7 bases, with 19 bases between the two germline ends. This CDR3 reads CAWSVPEAMLLNSPLHF. CDR3 bases: TGTGCCTGGAGTGTTCCGGAGGCTATGCTGTTGAATTCACCCCTCCACTTT.

The V call is TRBV29-1, the J call TRBJ2-6; D is tentatively TRBD1 or TRBD2 (6 bases each). From germline, CDR1 is SQVTM and CDR2 ANQGSEA. Trimming took 6 bases from V and 9 from J, leaving 18 bases between them. The CDR3 totals 14 residues. The CDR3 loop is CSVLYRAEGNVLTF. CDR3 in DNA: TGCAGCGTCCTATACAGGGCGGAGGGCAACGTCCTGACTTTC.

The chain uses TRBV7-3 and TRBJ2-1; D could derive from TRBD1 or TRBD2 (5 bases each). Trimming stripped 3 bases from V and 0 bases from J, with 15 bases between. Looked up from germline, CDR1 is SGHTA and CDR2 is FQGTGA. The CDR3 sequence is 17 residues long. CDR3: CASSLFHVGDSYNEQFF. Written as DNA, the CDR3 is TGTGCCAGCAGCTTGTTCCATGTGGGGGACTCCTACAATGAGCAGTTCTTC.

The chain couples TRBV11-2 to TRBJ2-7; no clear D gene. Germline loops: CDR1 SGHAT, CDR2 FQNNGV. V dropped 3 bases and J dropped 3 bases, with 9 bases sitting between them. The length of the CDR3 is 13 residues. The CDR3 here is CASSLKGIYEQYF. CDR3 DNA: TGTGCCAGCAGCTTGAAGGGAATCTACGAGCAGTACTTC.

The chain uses TRBV21-1 and TRBJ2-5. TRBV21-1 is labeled a pseudogene. The CDR3 consists of 13 residues. Here the CDR3 DNA reads TGTGCTAGCAGCAATCGGGACGGTGAGACCCAGTACTTC. Translating gives CASSNRDGETQYF.

This sequence joins TRBV15 and TRBJ1-2; tentative D call: TRBD1 (5 bases). The germline gives CDR1 LNHNV, CDR2 YYDKDF (reference sequence). The CDR3 consists of 14 residues. V gave up 2 bases and J gave up 0 bases, with 7 bases separating them. This chain's CDR3 is CATSRKQANYGYTF. The CDR3 DNA reads TGTGCCACCAGCAGAAAACAGGCTAACTATGGCTACACCTTC. The full variable domain, its missing parts supplied by reference TRBV15 and TRBJ1-2, is DAMVIQNPRYQVTQFGKPVTLSCSQTLNHNVMYWYQQKSSQAPKLLFHYYDKDFNNEADTPDNFQSRRPNTSFCFLDIRSPGLGDTAMYLCATSRKQANYGYTFGSGTRLTVV.

The V and J genes are TRBV6-5 and TRBJ2-2; D not certain. The germline gives CDR1 MNHEY, CDR2 SVGAGI. This CDR3 is 13 amino acids long. Trimming took 11 bases from V and 0 from J, leaving 10 bases between them. This chain's CDR3 is CASQRANTGELFF. CDR3 in DNA: TGTGCCTCTCAGCGAGCGAACACCGGGGAGCTGTTTTTT.

The DNA for the CDR3 is TGTGCCAGCAGCCCCTGGGACAGGTTGATGAACACTGAAGCTTTCTTT. This translates into CASSPWDRLMNTEAFF. The chain joins TRBV3-1 (or the pseudogene TRBV3-2) to TRBJ1-1, with TRBD1 identical over 8 bases. The V and J ends lost 4 bases and 0 bases, in that order; junction bases with no gene match: 7. The CDR3 length is 16 residues. Germline V CDR1 and CDR2: LGHDT, YNNKEL (reference sequence).

This clone came up once. The V gene is TRBV30, the J gene TRBJ1-6; possible D gene TRBD1, 6 bases. Germline V lookup: CDR1 GTSNPN, CDR2 SVGIG (reference sequence). This CDR3 is built from 14 residues. Trimming took off 3 bases at V and 6 bases at J, with 12 bases between the two ends. The CDR3 sequence is CAWRGGTVNSPLHF. For the CDR3, the DNA is TGTGCCTGGAGAGGGGGGACGGTTAATTCACCCCTCCACTTT.

The V and J genes are TRBV7-8 and TRBJ2-3; maybe TRBD2 (5 bases). The CDR3 has 13 amino acids. The V gene's germline CDR1 is SGHVS and CDR2 FQNEAQ. Trimming stripped 3 bases from V and 4 bases from J, with 8 bases between. This chain's CDR3 is CASSFKEADTQYF. The CDR3 DNA reads as TGTGCCAGCAGCTTCAAGGAGGCAGATACGCAGTATTTT.

The chain employs TRBV3-1 (or the pseudogene TRBV3-2) and TRBJ2-2, with a weak D call TRBD1 (6 bases). CDR3 length: 14 residues. V was trimmed by 4 bases and J by 4 bases, leaving 10 bases between them. Germline assignment: CDR1 LGHDT and CDR2 YNNKEL (reference sequence). CDR3 amino acids: CASSLRTATGELFF. The CDR3 nucleotides read TGTGCCAGCAGCCTTAGGACAGCCACCGGGGAGCTGTTTTTT.